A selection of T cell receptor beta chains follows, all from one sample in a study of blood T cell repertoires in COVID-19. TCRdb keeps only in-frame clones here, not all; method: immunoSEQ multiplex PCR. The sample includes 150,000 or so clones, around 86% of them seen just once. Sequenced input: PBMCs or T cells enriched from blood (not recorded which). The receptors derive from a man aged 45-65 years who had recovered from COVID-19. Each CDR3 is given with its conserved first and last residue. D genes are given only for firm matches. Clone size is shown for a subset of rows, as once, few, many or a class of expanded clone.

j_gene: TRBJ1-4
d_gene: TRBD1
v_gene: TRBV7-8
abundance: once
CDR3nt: TGTGCCAGCAGCCGACACCGACAGGGGCAGAATGAAAAACTGTTTTTT
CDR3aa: CASSRHRQGQNEKLFF

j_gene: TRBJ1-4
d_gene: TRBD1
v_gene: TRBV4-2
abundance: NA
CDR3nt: TGTGCCAGCAGCCAGGGACAGGGGGGGGCTGAAAAACTGTTTTTT
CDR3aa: CASSQGQGGAEKLFF

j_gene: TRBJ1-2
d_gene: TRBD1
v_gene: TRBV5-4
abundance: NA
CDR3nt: TGTGCCAGCAGCTGGGACAGGGGGCAAAGCCTAGGGACCTTC
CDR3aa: CASSWDRGQSLGTF

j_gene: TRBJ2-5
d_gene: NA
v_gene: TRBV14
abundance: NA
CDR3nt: TGTGCCAGCAGCCATGCGGCCGGAGAGACCCAGTACTTC
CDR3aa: CASSHAAGETQYF

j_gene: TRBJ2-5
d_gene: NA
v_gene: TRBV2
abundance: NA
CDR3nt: TGTGCCAGGCGGGTGTTGGGAGAGACCCAGTACTTC
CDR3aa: CARRVLGETQYF

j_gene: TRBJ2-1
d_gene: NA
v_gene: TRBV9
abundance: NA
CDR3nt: TGTGCCAGCAGCGTAGCCGGGTTTGCTAGCCCGGATGAGCAGTTCTTC
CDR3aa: CASSVAGFASPDEQFF

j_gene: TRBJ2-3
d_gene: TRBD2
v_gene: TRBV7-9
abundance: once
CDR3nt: TGTGCCAGCAGCTTAGGGACTAGCGCATCTAGCACAGATACGCAGTATTTT
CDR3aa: CASSLGTSASSTDTQYF

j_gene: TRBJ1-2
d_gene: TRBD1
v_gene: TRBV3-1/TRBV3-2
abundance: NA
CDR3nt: TGTGCCAGCAGCCAAGATGGGGACAGGGGGTTCCCCTATGGCTACACCTTC
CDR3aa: CASSQDGDRGFPYGYTF

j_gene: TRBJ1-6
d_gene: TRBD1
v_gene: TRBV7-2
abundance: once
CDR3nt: TGTGCCAGCAGCTTAGGGACAGGGGATAATTCACCCCTCCACTTT
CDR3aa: CASSLGTGDNSPLHF

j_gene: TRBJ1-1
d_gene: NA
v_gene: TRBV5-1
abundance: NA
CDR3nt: TGCGCCAGCAGCTTCGCGGGGGCCGGCACTGAAGCTTTCTTT
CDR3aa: CASSFAGAGTEAFF

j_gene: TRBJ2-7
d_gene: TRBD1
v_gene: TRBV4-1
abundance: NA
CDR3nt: TGCGCCAGCAGCCTAGACAGGGGGTACGAGCAGTACTTC
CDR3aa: CASSLDRGYEQYF

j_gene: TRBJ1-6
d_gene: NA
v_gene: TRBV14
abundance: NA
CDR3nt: TGTGCCAGCAGCCAAGATTGGAGGTCCAATTCACCCCTCCACTTT
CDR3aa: CASSQDWRSNSPLHF

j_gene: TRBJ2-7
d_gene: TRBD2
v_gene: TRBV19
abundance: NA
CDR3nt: TGTGCCAGTAGTTCCTGGACTAGCGGGAGGATGGGCGAGCAGTACTTC
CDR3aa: CASSSWTSGRMGEQYF

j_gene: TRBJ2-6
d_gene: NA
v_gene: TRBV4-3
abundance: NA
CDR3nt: TGCGCCAGCAGCCGAAAGAGCTCTGGGGCCAACGTCCTGACTTTC
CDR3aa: CASSRKSSGANVLTF

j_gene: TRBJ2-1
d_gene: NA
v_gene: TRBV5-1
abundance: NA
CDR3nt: TGCGCCAGCAGCTTGATCAGCGGAGCCTACAATGAGCAGTTCTTC
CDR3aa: CASSLISGAYNEQFF

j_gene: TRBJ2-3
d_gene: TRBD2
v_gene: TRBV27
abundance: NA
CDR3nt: TGTGCCAGCAGTTTGTCCCCATCCTTAGCGGGAGGTCCTCCAAATACGCAGTATTTT
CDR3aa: CASSLSPSLAGGPPNTQYF

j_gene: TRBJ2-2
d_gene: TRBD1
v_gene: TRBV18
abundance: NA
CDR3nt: TGTGCCAGCTCACCCCCGGGACAGACCGGGGAGCTGTTTTTT
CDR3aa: CASSPPGQTGELFF

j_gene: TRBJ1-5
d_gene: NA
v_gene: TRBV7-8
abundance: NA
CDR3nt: TGTGCCAGCAGCTTACAGTATCAGCCCCAGCATTTT
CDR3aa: CASSLQYQPQHF

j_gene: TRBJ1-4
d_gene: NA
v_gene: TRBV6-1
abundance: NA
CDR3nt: TGTGCCAGCAGTGAATCGGCAGGGCGTTATGAAAAACTGTTTTTT
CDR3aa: CASSESAGRYEKLFF

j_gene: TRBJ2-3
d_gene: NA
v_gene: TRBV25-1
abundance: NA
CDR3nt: TGTGCCAGCAGTGAAGGGAGCCCCGTAGCTACGCAGTATTTT
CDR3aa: CASSEGSPVATQYF

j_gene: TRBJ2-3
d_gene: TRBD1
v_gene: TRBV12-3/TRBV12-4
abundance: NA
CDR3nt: TGTGCCAGCAGTCCAGACAGGGGCGATACGCAGTATTTT
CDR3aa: CASSPDRGDTQYF

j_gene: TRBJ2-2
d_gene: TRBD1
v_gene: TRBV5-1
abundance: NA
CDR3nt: TGCGCCAGCAGTTCTTCCAGGGGGCAAACCGGGGAGCTGTTTTTT
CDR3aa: CASSSSRGQTGELFF

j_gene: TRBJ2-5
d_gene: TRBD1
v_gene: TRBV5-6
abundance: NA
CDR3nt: TGTGCCAGCAGCTGGGTGACAGGGAATAGAGAGACCCAGTACTTC
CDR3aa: CASSWVTGNRETQYF

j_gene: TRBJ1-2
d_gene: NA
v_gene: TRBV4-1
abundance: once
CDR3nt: TGCGCCAGCAGCCAAAACAGGGATAACTATGGCTACACCTTC
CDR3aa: CASSQNRDNYGYTF

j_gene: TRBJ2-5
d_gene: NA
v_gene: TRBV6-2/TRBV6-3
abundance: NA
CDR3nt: TGTGCCAGCAGTTCAGGGGGGAAGACCCAGTACTTC
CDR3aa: CASSSGGKTQYF

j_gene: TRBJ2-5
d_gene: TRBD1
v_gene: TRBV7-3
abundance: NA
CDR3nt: TGTGCCAGCAGCTTAGCGGGACAGGGAGAGACCCAGTACTTC
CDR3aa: CASSLAGQGETQYF

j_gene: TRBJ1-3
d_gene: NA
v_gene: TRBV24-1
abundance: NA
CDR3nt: TGTGCCACCAGTGGCGATGGAAACACCATATATTTT
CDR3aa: CATSGDGNTIYF

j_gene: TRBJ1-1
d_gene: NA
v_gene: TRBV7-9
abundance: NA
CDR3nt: TGTGCCAGCAGCTTAGGGTGGGGGCAGGCCGGAGGAGCTTTCTTT
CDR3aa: CASSLGWGQAGGAFF

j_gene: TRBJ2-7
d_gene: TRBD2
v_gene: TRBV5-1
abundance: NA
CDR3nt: TGCGCCAGCAGCCGCCAGACTAGCGGGAGGGCCTTTATGTACGAGCAGTACTTC
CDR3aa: CASSRQTSGRAFMYEQYF

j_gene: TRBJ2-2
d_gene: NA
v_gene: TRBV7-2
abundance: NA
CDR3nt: TGTGCCAGCAGCTTCCGGGGTTCAGACACCGGGGAGCTGTTTTTT
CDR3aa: CASSFRGSDTGELFF

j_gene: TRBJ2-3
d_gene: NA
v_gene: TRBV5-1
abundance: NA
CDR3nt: TGCGCCAGCAGCTTGGGAGGCACAGATACGCAGTATTTT
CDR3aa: CASSLGGTDTQYF

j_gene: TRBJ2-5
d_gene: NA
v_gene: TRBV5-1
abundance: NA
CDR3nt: TGCGCCAGCAGCTTGGCGACATTCCAAGAGACCCAGTACTTC
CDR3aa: CASSLATFQETQYF

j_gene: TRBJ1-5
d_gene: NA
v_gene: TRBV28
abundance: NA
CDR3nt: TGTGCCAGCAGTTTTTTAAAGTTTCGGGACCCCTCGGCGGGGTACAATCAGCCCCAGCATTTT
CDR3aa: CASSFLKFRDPSAGYNQPQHF

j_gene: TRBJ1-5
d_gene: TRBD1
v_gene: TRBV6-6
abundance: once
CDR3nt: TGTGCCAGCAGTCGACAGGGGGACCAGCCCCAGCATTTT
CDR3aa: CASSRQGDQPQHF

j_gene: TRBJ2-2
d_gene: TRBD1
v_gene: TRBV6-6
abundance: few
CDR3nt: TGTGCCAGCAGGCCCGGGACAGGGAACACCGGGGAGCTGTTTTTT
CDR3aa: CASRPGTGNTGELFF

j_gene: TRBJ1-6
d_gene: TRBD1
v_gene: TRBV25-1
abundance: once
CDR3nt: TGTGCCAGCAGTCCAACAGGGGGCGGGTCACCCCTCCACTTT
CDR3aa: CASSPTGGGSPLHF

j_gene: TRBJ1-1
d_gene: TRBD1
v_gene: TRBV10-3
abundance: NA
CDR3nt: TGTGCCATCAGTGACTCGACAGGGGCCCGCACTGAAGCTTTCTTT
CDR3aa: CAISDSTGARTEAFF

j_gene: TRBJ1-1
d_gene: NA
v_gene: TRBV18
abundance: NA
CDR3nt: TGTGCCAGCTCACCAAACAGGCTGAACACTGAAGCTTTCTTT
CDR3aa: CASSPNRLNTEAFF

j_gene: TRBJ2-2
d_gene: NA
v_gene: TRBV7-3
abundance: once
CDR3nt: TGTGCCAGCAGCCTCGCTAGAGCCGGGGAGCTGTTTTTT
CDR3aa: CASSLARAGELFF

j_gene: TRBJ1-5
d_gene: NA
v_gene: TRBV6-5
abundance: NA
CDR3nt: TGTGCCAGCAGTTACGGAGGGATTTATAGCAATCAGCCCCAGCATTTT
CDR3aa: CASSYGGIYSNQPQHF

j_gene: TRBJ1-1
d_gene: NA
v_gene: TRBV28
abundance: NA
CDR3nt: TGTGCCAGCAGTCTCATACAGGGTGCGTCTGAAGCTTTCTTT
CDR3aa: CASSLIQGASEAFF

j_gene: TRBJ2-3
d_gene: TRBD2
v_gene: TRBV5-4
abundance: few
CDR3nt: TGTGCCAGCAGCTTAGCTCGGAGGAGAAGCGGGGGCGGGGATACGCAGTATTTT
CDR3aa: CASSLARRRSGGGDTQYF

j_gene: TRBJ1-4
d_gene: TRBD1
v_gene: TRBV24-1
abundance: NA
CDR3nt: TGTGCCACCAGTCAAGGGGGCAGCGGTGAAAAACTGTTTTTT
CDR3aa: CATSQGGSGEKLFF

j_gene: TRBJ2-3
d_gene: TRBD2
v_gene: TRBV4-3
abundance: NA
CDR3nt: TGCGCCAGCAGCCAATATAAAACTAGCGGATACACAGATACGCAGTATTTT
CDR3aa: CASSQYKTSGYTDTQYF

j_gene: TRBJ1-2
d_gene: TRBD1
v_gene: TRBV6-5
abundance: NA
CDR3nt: TGTGCCAGCAGTTACCGAGCAGGACAGGATCATGGCTACACCTTC
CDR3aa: CASSYRAGQDHGYTF

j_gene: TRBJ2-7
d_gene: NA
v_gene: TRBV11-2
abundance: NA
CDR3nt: TGTGCCAGCAGCTTAGCTTCCACTGTCGAGCAGTACTTC
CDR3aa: CASSLASTVEQYF

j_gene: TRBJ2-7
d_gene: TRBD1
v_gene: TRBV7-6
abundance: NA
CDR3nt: TGTGCCAGCAGCCTGACAGGGATGACCTACGAGCAGTACTTC
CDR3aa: CASSLTGMTYEQYF

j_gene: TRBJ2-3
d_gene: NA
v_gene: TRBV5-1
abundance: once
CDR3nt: TGCGCCAGCAGCTTGAGCGCAGATACGCAGTATTTT
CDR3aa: CASSLSADTQYF

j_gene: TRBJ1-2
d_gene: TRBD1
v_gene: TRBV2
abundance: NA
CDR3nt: TGTGCCAGCCGCAGAGACAGGGCACTCGGTGGCTACACCTTC
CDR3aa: CASRRDRALGGYTF

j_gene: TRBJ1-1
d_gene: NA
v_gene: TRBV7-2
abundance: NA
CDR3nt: TGTGCCAGCAGCTTTCTTGACACTGAAGCTTTCTTT
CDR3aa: CASSFLDTEAFF

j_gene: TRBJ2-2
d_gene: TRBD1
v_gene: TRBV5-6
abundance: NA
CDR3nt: TGTGCCAGCAGCCGTGGACAGGCCTCTTGGGGGGAGCTGTTTTTT
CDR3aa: CASSRGQASWGELFF

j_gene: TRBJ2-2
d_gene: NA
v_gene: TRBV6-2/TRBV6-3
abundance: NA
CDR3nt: TGTGCCAGCAGTTACTCGAGGGTAAACACCGGGGAGCTGTTTTTT
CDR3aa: CASSYSRVNTGELFF

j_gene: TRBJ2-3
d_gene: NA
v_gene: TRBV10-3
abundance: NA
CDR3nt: TGTGCCATCGGGCCTACTCCAGATACGCAGTATTTT
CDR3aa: CAIGPTPDTQYF

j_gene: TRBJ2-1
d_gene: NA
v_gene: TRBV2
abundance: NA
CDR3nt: TGTGCCAGCAGAATACTAAATGAGCAGTTCTTC
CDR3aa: CASRILNEQFF